A single sample is the source of the 10 T cell receptor beta chains below, sequenced in a study of T cell repertoires in cytomegalovirus infection. The antigens for these receptors are not known. In TCRdb, the reads were re-called with MiXCR into one record per CDR3 protein. The data contain roughly 920,000 distinct CDR3 sequences, roughly 31% of them seen just once; the ten biggest clones take up over 12%. Specimen: cultured CD8+ T cells from PBMCs, collected from culture after CMV antigen stimulation. These TCRs come from a human donor in good health (CMV status not recorded). Some clones in this sample may be carry-over from other donors' samples.

This chain joins TRBV5-6 and TRBJ2-3; TRBD1 matches at 9 bases. V trimming: 4 bases; J trimming: 2 bases; junction bases outside the gene matches: 5. The CDR3 is made up of 15 amino acids. Germline lookup yields CDR1 SGHDT and CDR2 YYEEEE. The CDR3 spells CASSDGTGLTDTQYF. In DNA, the CDR3 is TGTGCCAGCAGCGACGGGACAGGGCTCACAGATACGCAGTATTTT.

This clonotype was detected many times. J is TRBJ2-6 and V is TRBV28; either TRBD1 or TRBD2 may supply D (6 bases each). CDR1 MDHEN and CDR2 SYDVKM come from the germline V gene. V shed 9 bases and J shed 0 bases, with 21 bases lying between them. The CDR3 loop spans 18 amino acids. CDR3 amino acids: CASYAEGGSLSGANVLTF. The CDR3 nucleotides read TGTGCCAGTTACGCTGAGGGGGGTTCCCTCTCTGGGGCCAACGTCCTGACTTTC.

This clonotype has only a few counts. V usage is TRBV6-1 and J usage is TRBJ2-7; 12 bases are shared with TRBD2. Germline CDR1 is MNHNS and CDR2 is SASEGT. The CDR3 extends over 14 amino acids. After removal of 8 bases from V and 4 bases from J, the junction contained 6 bases not matched to a gene. CDR3: CASDLAGGQYEQYF. In DNA, the CDR3 is TGTGCCAGCGACCTAGCGGGGGGGCAATACGAGCAGTACTTC.

Note on this clonotype: The junction differs from germline at one of its ends, possibly a read error. The chain uses TRBV5-3 and TRBJ2-5; 9 bases are shared with TRBD1. TRBV5-3 is assigned to the ORF class and has an uncertain function. The CDR3 consists of 15 residues. As DNA, the CDR3 is TGTGCCAGCAGCTTGAGACAGGGGGTTGGGGAGACCCAGTACTTC. Amino acids: CASSLRQGVGETQYF.

At least ten counts were recorded for this clonotype. This sequence joins TRBV7-2 and TRBJ2-7; 10 bases match TRBD1. The CDR3 loop spans 15 amino acids. Trimming took 7 bases from V and 2 from J; bases not matched to a gene: 8. The V gene's germline CDR1 is SGHTA and CDR2 FQGNSA. CDR3 bases: TGTGCCAGCACCCCACCCGGACAGGGGGCCTACGAGCAGTACGTC. As protein: CASTPPGQGAYEQYV.

The rearrangement uses TRBV19 and TRBJ2-1; 7 bases are shared with TRBD2. Germline values: CDR1 LNHDA, CDR2 SQIVND (reference sequence). The V gene end was trimmed by 1 base and the J gene end by 9 bases; junction bases not matched to a gene: 9. The CDR3 is 15 amino acids. This CDR3 is CASSIGRDYLSEQFF. CDR3 coding DNA: TGTGCCAGTAGTATAGGCCGGGACTACCTCTCTGAGCAGTTCTTC.

The rearrangement joins TRBV7-8 to TRBJ1-1, with D possibly matching TRBD1 (6 bases). Trimming left V 5 bases short and J 3 bases short, with 13 bases between. CDR3 length equals 14 residues. Germline CDR1 reads SGHVS; CDR2 reads FQNEAQ. The CDR3 bases are TGTGCCAGCAGCGCACCGGGACACTACACTGAAGCTTTCTTT. Its protein is CASSAPGHYTEAFF.

Written as DNA, the CDR3 is TGTGCCAGTAGTATCGAGACAGGTACCTTCGCAGGTGAGCAGTTCTTC. It is translated as CASSIETGTFAGEQFF. The chain joins TRBV19 to TRBJ2-1, with D tentatively TRBD1 (6 bases). Germline lookup yields CDR1 LNHDA and CDR2 SQIVND (reference sequence). V lost 3 bases, J lost 9 bases, and 21 bases lay in between. CDR3 length: 16 amino acids.

The chain links TRBV20-1 to TRBJ2-1; TRBD1 aligns across 9 bases. In germline, CDR1 is DFQATT, CDR2 SNEGSKA (reference sequence). The V gene end was trimmed by 5 bases and the J gene end by 7 bases; junction bases not matched to a gene: 9. CDR3 length: 14 residues. The CDR3: CSARDRESGNEQFF. CDR3 in DNA: TGCAGTGCTCGGGACAGGGAGTCTGGGAATGAGCAGTTCTTC.

This chain links TRBV27 with TRBJ1-4; 9 positions agree with TRBD1. The junction had 7 bases not matched to a gene; V was cut back by 3 bases and J by 14 bases. The CDR3 has 13 residues. In germline, CDR1 is MNHEY, CDR2 SMNVEV (reference sequence). The DNA for the CDR3 is TGTGCCAGCAGTTTGGCTTACAGGGGGCAGCTGTTTTTT. It codes for CASSLAYRGQLFF. Full variable domain (missing parts from reference TRBV27 and TRBJ1-4): EAQVTQNPRYLITVTGKKLTVTCSQNMNHEYMSWYRQDPGLGLRQIYYSMNVEVTDKGDVPEGYKVSRKEKRNFPLILESPSPNQTSLYFCASSLAYRGQLFFGSGTQLSVL.